Sequencing of this T cell receptor beta chain was carried out in a study of T cell responses to AZD1222 COVID-19 vaccine (dated by TCRdb to the early 2020s). Context from the whole study: A total of approximately 240 trial participants underwent TCR sequencing, of whom around 200 received two doses of AZD1222 and about 26 received two doses of the MenACWY control vaccine. Enrollment into the trials was organized by age into subgroups of 18-55, 56-69 and 70-plus years, and those subgroups contained approximately 160, 26 and 62 TCR-sequenced participants, respectively.

The CDR3 regions of human TCRbeta chains were analyzed by immunosequencing. Per the original workflow: TCRs in the repertoires were compared against a reference library of SARS-CoV-2-specific TCRs that had been generated with the MIRA antigen-specificity platform. Breadth was defined as the fraction of unique TCRs that were SARS-CoV-2-associated, and depth was defined as the fraction of total T cells that were SARS-CoV-2-associated. Using the MIRA data, each spike-specific TCR was mapped to the spike region that the TCR reacts to and placed in a CD4 or CD8 class. Log10-transformed breadth and depth values were compared by one-way ANOVA with Sidak's multiple comparisons tests. The immuneACCESS repertoire file appears here via TCRdb, limited to in-frame rearrangements. These files lack a portion of the clones; in checked studies, under half of the deficit traces to unresolved V genes, and the cause of the others is not known. That table furnishes V, J and clone size, whereas the DNA furnished D and trimming. The sample yields 150,000 to 200,000 clones; about 92% were counted once. Under 1.5% of the sample comes from the top ten.

Taken with the paper, the label for time point translates to: about 28 days (+/-7) after the second vaccine dose. AZD1222 recipients with second doses at about 4 weeks or about 12 weeks were pooled, because spike-specific TCR depth and breadth did not differ between schedules. The vaccinee samples were drawn from two UK trials, COV001 and COV002, one of which was a single-blind randomized controlled phase 2/3 trial testing AZD1222 (ChAdOx1 nCoV-19) in healthy adults. For TCRbeta chain sequencing, PBMC samples were collected from trial participants at day 0 and at day 28 after the second dose. With respect to this clone: There is no known antigen for this receptor. No much larger clonotype is one base removed from it; base qualities were not supplied.

Based on the germline V gene (reference sequence), the CDR1 and CDR2 sequences are DFQATT and SNEGSKA. At the junction V is shortened by 5 bases and J by 4 bases, with 8 bases in between. The CDR3 measures 11 amino acids from cysteine to phenylalanine. Kept here is only the CDR3 DNA, which spans 33 bases and is read in frame from base 1. General study outcomes and caveats: Conclusions about previously exposed vaccinees were limited because only six AZD1222 recipients were SARS-CoV-2 seropositive at baseline. Reportedly, almost half of the unique spike-specific TCRs recognized epitopes lying outside the regions that are mutated in the B.1.351 and B.1.1.7 variants. After two AZD1222 doses, spike-specific TCR breadth and depth were significantly higher than at day 0 and than in MenACWY recipients. The vaccine-associated CD4 TCRs covered the entire spike protein, and the dominant responses fell in regions 160-218 and 743-854. Because no day 14 peak-response samples were available, repertoires were characterized only after the peak T cell response. Participants were mostly white British, with more females than males. The authors suggested clonal diversity may have been underestimated. The 56-69-year group was small, and its depth increase did not reach significance, likely because of low power.

The rearrangement joined TRBV20-1 to TRBJ2-5, with a tentative D gene TRBD1 over 5 matching bases. Source: peripheral blood, taken 28 days after the second AZD1222 dose. This TCR was recovered from an adult who received the AZD1222 COVID-19 vaccine. CDR3 loop: CSAARGETQYF. The sequenced DNA: TGCAGTGCTGCTAGGGGAGAGACCCAGTACTTC.